This T cell receptor beta chain is drawn from a study of control samples from healthy donors and cancer patients. Here immunoSEQ multiplex PCR was the method, and the copy in TCRdb shows in-frame clones only, minus some. The sample records some 140,000 clones, around 94% being singletons. This CDR3 has 15 amino acids. Per germline, CDR1 LNHNV and CDR2 YYDKDF (reference sequence). Trimming at V came to 5 bases and at J to 4 bases, leaving 7 bases not matched to a gene. Sequencing was performed on PBMCs. The chain joins TRBV15 to TRBJ2-2, with 7 bases that match TRBD1. The TCR originated in a man between 60 and 75 years old with colorectal cancer. Here the CDR3 DNA reads TGTGCCACCAGCTATCCGACAGGGACCACCGGGGAGCTGTTTTTT. Translating it yields CATSYPTGTTGELFF. The whole variable domain, remainder taken from reference TRBV15 and TRBJ2-2, is DAMVIQNPRYQVTQFGKPVTLSCSQTLNHNVMYWYQQKSSQAPKLLFHYYDKDFNNEADTPDNFQSRRPNTSFCFLDIRSPGLGDTAMYLCATSYPTGTTGELFFGEGSRLTVL.